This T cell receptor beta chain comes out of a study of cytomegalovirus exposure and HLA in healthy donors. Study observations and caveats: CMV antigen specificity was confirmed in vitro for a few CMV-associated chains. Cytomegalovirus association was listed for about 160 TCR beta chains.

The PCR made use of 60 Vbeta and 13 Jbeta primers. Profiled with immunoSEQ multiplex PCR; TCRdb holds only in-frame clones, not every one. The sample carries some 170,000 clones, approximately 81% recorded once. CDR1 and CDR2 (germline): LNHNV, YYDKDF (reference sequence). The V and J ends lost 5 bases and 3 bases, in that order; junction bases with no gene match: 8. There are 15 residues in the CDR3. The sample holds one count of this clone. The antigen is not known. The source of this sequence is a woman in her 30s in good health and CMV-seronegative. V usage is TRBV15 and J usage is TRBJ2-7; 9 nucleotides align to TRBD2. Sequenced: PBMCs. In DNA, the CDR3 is TGTGCCACCAGCCTCTTAGCGGGAGAAAACTACGAGCAGTACTTC. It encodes CATSLLAGENYEQYF.